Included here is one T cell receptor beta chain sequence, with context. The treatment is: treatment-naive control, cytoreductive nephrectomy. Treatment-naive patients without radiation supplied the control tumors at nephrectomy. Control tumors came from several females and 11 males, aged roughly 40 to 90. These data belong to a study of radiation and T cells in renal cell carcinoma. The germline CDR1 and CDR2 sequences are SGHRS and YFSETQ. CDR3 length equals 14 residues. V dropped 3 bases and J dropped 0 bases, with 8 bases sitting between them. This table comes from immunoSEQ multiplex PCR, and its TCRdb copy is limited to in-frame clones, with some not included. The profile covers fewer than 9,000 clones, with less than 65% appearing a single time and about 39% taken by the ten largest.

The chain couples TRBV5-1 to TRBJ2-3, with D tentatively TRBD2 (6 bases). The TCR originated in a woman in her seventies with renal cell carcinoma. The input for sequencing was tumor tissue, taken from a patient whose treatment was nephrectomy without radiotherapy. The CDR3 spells CASSYSGSTDTQYF. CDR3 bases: TGCGCCAGCAGCTATAGCGGAAGCACAGATACGCAGTATTTT.